The sequence of this T cell receptor beta chain was determined in a study of a mutant IDH1 vaccine in newly diagnosed glioma. Across the study: Those enrolled had earlier been treated with radiotherapy, temozolomide, or both, mostly both.

Some clones are missing from TCRdb's copy, which holds only in-frame ones; the method was immunoSEQ multiplex PCR. Counted here are about 54,000 clones, 80% occurring once; the ten biggest clones make up roughly 6.2%. The V and J ends lost 3 bases and 4 bases, in that order; junction bases with no gene match: 7. Per germline, CDR1 SGHVS and CDR2 FNYEAQ. There are 18 residues in the CDR3. Time point defined: week 23, last vaccination. Doses consisted of 300 ug of mutant IDH1 20-mer peptide each, paired with topical imiquimod. Every donor had a new WHO grade 3 or 4 astrocytoma that was IDH1-mutant, with loss of nuclear ATRX. This clone was seen only once. Its antigen remains unidentified.

The sequence was collected from a man aged 40-49 years with glioma. This sequence joins TRBV7-6 and TRBJ2-6, with TRBD1 matching 12 bases. The specimen was PBMCs, collected from a glioma patient whose treatment included an IDH1 peptide vaccine. In DNA form, the CDR3 reads TGTGCCAGCAGCTTGCTTGGGACAGGGGGCCCCGGGGCCAACGTCCTGACTTTC. It yields the protein CASSLLGTGGPGANVLTF.